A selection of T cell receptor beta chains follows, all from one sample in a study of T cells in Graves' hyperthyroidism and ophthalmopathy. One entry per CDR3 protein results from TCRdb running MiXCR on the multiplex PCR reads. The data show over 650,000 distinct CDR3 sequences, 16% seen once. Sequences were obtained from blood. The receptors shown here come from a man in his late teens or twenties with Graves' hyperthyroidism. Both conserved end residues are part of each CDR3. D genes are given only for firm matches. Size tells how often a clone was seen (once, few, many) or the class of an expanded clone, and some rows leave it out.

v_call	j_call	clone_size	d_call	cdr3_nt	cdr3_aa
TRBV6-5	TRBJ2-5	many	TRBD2	TGTGCCAGCAGTTATGGACTAGCGGGAGCTGGAAAGACCCAGTACTTC	CASSYGLAGAGKTQYF
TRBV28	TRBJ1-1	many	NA	TGTGCCAGCAGTCCCCCGGGGACCACTGAAGCTTTCTTT	CASSPPGTTEAFF
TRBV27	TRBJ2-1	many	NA	TGTGCCAGCAACCCGGCTAGCATCCGGTATAATGAGCAGTTCTTC	CASNPASIRYNEQFF
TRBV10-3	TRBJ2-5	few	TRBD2	TGTGCCATCAGTGGGGGCAGCGGGATCCAAGAGACCCAGTACTTC	CAISGGSGIQETQYF
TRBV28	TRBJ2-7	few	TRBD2	TGTGCCAGCAGTCCTCCGGGACTAGCGCATGGCGAGCAGTACTTC	CASSPPGLAHGEQYF
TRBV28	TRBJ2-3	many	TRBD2	TGTGCCAGCAGTAGACTAGCGGGAGTGGAAAGCACAGATACGCAGTATTTT	CASSRLAGVESTDTQYF
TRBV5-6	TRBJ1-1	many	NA	TGTGCCAGCAGCTTGAGAGGTAGTAGCACTGAAGCTTTCTTT	CASSLRGSSTEAFF
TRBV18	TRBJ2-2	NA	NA	TGTGCCAGCTCACCAATAACACATACCGGGGAGCTGTTTTTT	CASSPITHTGELFF
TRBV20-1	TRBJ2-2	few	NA	TGCAGTGCGAGACGGGGAGGCGGGGAGCTGTTTTTT	CSARRGGGELFF
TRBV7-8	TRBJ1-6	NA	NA	TGTGCCAGCAGCCTCTACAGGGCAAATAATTCACCCCTCCACTTT	CASSLYRANNSPLHF
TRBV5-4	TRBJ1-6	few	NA	TGTGCCAGCAGCTCCACAGGGAATTCACCCCTCCACTTT	CASSSTGNSPLHF
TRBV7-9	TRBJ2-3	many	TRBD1	TGTGCCAGCAGCCCCGCCAGGGGGCAACGCACAGATACGCAGTATTTT	CASSPARGQRTDTQYF
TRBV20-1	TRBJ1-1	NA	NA	TGCAGTGCTAGCTGGGGGACCCTTCTCACTGAAGCTTTCTTT	CSASWGTLLTEAFF
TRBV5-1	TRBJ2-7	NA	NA	TGCGCCAGCAGCTTGGAACTTAACCTACGAGAGCAGTACTTC	CASSLELNLREQYF
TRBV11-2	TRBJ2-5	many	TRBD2	TGTGCCAGCAGCTTCGCAGGACTAGCGGAAATGGAGACCCAGTACTTC	CASSFAGLAEMETQYF
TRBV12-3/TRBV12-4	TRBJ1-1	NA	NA	TGTGCCAGCAGTTCCTTCTGTTCTGAAGCTTTCTTT	CASSSFCSEAFF
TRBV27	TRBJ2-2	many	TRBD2	TGTGCCAGCAGCCTTCGGACTAGCGGGGGGGAGCTGTTTTTT	CASSLRTSGGELFF
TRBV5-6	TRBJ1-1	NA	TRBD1	TGTGCCAGCAGCTTGAGAGGGGGCGAGAACACTGAAGCTTTCTTT	CASSLRGGENTEAFF
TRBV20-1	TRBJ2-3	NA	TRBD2	TGCAGTGCTAGCCGACTAGCGGGAGTGCGAGTAGATACGCAGTATTTT	CSASRLAGVRVDTQYF
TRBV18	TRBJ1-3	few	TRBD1	TGTGCCAGCTCACCACTCGAAGGGGGCCCTGGAAACACCATATATTTT	CASSPLEGGPGNTIYF
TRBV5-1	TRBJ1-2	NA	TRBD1	TGTGCCAGCAGCCGAATGACAGGGGCTAACTATGGCTACACCTTC	CASSRMTGANYGYTF
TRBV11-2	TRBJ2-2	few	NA	TGTGCCAGCACCCGCCGGGAGTACACCGGGGAGCTGTTTTTT	CASTRREYTGELFF
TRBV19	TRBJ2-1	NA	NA	TGTGCCAGTAGTATGTACCGGTCGTTGGTCAATGAGCAGTTCTTC	CASSMYRSLVNEQFF
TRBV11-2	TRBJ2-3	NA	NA	TGTGCCAGCAGTGAAGGCGTCCCTAGGGATACGCAGTATTTT	CASSEGVPRDTQYF
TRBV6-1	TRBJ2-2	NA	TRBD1	TGTGCCAGCAGCGCCCCCCGACAGGGTCGCACCGGGGAGCTGTTTTTT	CASSAPRQGRTGELFF
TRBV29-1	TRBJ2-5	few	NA	TGCAGCGTTCGAAGGGAAGAGACCCAGTACTTC	CSVRREETQYF